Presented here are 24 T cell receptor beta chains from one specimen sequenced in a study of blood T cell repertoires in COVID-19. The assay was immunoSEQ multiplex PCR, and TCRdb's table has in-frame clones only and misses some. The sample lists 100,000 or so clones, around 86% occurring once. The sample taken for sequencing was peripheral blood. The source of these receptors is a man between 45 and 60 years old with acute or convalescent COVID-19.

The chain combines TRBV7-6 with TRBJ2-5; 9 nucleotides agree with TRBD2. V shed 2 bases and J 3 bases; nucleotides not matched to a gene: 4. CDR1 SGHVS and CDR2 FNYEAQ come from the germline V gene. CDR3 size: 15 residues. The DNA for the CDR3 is TGTGCCAGCAGCTTACCAGCGGGAGGTGAAGAGACCCAGTACTTC. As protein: CASSLPAGGEETQYF. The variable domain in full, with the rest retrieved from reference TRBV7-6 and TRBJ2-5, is GAGVSQSPRYKVTKRGQDVALRCDPISGHVSLYWYRQALGQGPEFLTYFNYEAQQDKSGLPNDRFSAERPEGSISTLTIQRTEQRDSAMYRCASSLPAGGEETQYFGPGTRLLVL.

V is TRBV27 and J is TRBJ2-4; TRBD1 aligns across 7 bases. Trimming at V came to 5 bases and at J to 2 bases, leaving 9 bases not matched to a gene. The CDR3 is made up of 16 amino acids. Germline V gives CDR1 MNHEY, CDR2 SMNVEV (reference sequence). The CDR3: CASSLNSQGTKNIQYF. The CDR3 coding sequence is TGTGCCAGCAGTCTTAACTCACAGGGGACCAAAAACATTCAGTACTTC.

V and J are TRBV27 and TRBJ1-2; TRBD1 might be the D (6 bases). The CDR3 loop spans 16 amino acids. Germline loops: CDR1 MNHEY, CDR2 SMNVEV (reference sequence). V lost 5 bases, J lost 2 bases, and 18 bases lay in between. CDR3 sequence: CASSMRGGLRNYGYTF. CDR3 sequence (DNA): TGTGCCAGCAGTATGAGGGGGGGTCTCAGAAACTATGGCTACACCTTC.

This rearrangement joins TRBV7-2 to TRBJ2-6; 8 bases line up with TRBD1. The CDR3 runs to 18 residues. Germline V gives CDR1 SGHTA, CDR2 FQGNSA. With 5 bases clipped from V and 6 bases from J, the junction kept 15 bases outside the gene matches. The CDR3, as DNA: TGTGCCAGCAGCCAACGACAGGGGATAGCGTGGGAGGCCAACGTCCTGACTTTC. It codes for CASSQRQGIAWEANVLTF.

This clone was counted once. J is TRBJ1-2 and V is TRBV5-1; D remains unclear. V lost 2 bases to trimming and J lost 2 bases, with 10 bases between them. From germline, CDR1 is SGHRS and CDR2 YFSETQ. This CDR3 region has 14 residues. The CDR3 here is CASSLLLQNYGYTF. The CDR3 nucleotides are TGCGCCAGCAGCTTACTCCTTCAAAACTATGGCTACACCTTC. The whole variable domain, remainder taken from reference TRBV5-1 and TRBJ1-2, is KAGVTQTPRYLIKTRGQQVTLSCSPISGHRSVSWYQQTPGQGLQFLFEYFSETQRNKGNFPGRFSGRQFSNSRSEMNVSTLELGDSALYLCASSLLLQNYGYTFGSGTRLTVV.

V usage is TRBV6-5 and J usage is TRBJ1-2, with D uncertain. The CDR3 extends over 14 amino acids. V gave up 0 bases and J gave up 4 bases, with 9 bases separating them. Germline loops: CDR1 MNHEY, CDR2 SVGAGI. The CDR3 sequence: CASSYSPGSYGYTF. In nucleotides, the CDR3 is TGTGCCAGCAGTTACTCGCCGGGGAGCTATGGCTACACCTTC.

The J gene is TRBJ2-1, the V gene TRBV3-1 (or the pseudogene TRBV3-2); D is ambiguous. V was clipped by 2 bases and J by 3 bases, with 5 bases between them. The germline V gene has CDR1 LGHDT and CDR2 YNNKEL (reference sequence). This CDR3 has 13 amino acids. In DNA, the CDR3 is TGTGCCAGCAGCCAACGAGACTACAATGAGCAGTTCTTC. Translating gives CASSQRDYNEQFF.

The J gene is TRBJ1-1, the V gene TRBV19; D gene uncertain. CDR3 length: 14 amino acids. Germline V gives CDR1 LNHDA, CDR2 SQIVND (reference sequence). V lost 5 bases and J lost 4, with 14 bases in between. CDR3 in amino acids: CASSPAVGFTEAFF. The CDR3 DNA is TGTGCCAGTAGTCCGGCGGTTGGTTTCACTGAAGCTTTCTTT.

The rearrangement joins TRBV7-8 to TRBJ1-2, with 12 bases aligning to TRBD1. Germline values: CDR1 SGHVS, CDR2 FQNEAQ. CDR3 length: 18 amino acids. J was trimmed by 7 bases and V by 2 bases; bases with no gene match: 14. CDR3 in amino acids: CASSLRGTGGLGGGGYTF. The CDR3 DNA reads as TGTGCCAGCAGCTTACGAGGGACAGGGGGCCTCGGGGGCGGTGGCTACACCTTC. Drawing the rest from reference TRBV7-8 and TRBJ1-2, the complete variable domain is GAGVSQSPRYKVAKRGQDVALRCDPISGHVSLFWYQQALGQGPEFLTYFQNEAQLDKSGLPSDRFFAERPEGSVSTLKIQRTQQEDSAVYLCASSLRGTGGLGGGGYTFGSGTRLTVV.

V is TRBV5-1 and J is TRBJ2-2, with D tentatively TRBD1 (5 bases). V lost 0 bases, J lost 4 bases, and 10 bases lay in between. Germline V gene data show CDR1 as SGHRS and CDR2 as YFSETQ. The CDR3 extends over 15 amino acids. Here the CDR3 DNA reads TGCGCCAGCAGCTTGGCCGGACACTCCACCGGGGAGCTGTTTTTT. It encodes CASSLAGHSTGELFF. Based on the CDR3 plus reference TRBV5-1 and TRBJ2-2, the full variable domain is KAGVTQTPRYLIKTRGQQVTLSCSPISGHRSVSWYQQTPGQGLQFLFEYFSETQRNKGNFPGRFSGRQFSNSRSEMNVSTLELGDSALYLCASSLAGHSTGELFFGEGSRLTVL.

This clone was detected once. CDR3: CASSSYTKPGERFF. The CDR3 coding sequence is TGTGCCAGCAGCTCCTACACTAAACCGGGAGAACGGTTCTTC. The V call is TRBV7-2, the J call TRBJ2-1; D perhaps matches TRBD2 (6 bases). Trimming removed 4 bases from V and 15 bases from J, with 22 bases in between. CDR3 length: 14 residues. CDR1 and CDR2 from the germline V gene are SGHTA and FQGNSA.

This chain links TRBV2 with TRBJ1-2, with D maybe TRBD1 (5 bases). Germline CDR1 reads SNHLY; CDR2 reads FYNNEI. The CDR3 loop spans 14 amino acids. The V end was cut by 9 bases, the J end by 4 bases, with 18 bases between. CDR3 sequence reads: CASYGSRGGYGYTF. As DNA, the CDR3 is TGTGCCAGTTACGGCTCCCGGGGGGGCTATGGCTACACCTTC.

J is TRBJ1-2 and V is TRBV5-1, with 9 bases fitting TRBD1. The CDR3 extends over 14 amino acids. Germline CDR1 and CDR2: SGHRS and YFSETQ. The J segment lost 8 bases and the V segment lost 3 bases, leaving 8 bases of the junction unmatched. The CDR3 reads CASSSPGQGGGYTF. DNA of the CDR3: TGCGCCAGCAGCTCGCCGGGACAGGGAGGCGGCTACACCTTC.

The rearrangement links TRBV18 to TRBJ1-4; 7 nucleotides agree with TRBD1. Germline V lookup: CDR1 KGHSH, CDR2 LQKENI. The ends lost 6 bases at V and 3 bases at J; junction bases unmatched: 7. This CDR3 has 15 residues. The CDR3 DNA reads TGTGCCAGCTCTCCTACAGGGGCGGCTAATGAAAAACTGTTTTTT. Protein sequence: CASSPTGAANEKLFF.

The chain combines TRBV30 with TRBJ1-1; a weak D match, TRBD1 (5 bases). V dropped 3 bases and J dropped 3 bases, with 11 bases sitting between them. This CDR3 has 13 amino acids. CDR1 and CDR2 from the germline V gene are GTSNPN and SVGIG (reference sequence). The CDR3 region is CAWRLGGYTEAFF. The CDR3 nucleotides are TGTGCCTGGAGGTTGGGGGGGTACACTGAAGCTTTCTTT.

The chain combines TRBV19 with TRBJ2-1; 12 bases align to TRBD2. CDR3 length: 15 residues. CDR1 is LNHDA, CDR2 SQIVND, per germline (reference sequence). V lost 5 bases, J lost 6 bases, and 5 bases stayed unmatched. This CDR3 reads CASSGRLAGVNEQFF. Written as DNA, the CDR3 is TGTGCCAGTAGTGGAAGACTAGCGGGAGTCAATGAGCAGTTCTTC.

In DNA, the CDR3 is TGTGCCAGCAGTTACCGGAGGGGTCGTACTGAAGCTTTCTTT. It translates to CASSYRRGRTEAFF. The chain recombines TRBV6-5 with TRBJ1-1, with D possibly TRBD1 on 5 matching bases. There are 14 residues in the CDR3. Trimming removed 2 bases from V and 5 bases from J, with 12 bases in between. Germline CDR1 and CDR2: MNHEY and SVGAGI.

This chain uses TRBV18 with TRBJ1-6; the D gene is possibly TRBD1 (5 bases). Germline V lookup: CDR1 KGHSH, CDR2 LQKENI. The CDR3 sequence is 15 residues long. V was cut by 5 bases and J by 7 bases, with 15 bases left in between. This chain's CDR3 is CASSKDPGGNSPLHF. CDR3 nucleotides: TGTGCCAGCTCAAAGGACCCCGGGGGAAATTCACCCCTCCACTTT.

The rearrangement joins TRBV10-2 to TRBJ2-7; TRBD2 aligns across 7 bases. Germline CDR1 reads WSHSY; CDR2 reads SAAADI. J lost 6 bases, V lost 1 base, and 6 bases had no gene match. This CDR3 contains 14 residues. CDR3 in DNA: TGCGCCAGCAGTGAGTTGCGGGAGAGCGTCGAGCAGTACTTC. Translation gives CASSELRESVEQYF.

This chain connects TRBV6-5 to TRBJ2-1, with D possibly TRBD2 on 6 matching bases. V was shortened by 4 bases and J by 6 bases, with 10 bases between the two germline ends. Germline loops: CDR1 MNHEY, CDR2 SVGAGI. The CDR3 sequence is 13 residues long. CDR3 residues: CASSFGLSNEQFF. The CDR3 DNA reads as TGTGCCAGCAGTTTTGGACTATCCAATGAGCAGTTCTTC.

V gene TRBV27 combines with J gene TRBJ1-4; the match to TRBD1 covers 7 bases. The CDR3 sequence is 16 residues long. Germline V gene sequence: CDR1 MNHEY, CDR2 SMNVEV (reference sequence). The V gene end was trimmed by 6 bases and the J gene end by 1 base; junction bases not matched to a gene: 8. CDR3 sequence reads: CASRPRQGQTNEKLFF. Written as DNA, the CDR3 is TGTGCCAGCAGACCCCGACAGGGTCAAACTAATGAAAAACTGTTTTTT.

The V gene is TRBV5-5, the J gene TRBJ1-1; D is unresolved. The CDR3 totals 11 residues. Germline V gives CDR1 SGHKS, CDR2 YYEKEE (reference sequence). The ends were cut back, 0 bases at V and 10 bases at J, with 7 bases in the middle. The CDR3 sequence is CASSLGSGAFF. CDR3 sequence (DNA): TGTGCCAGCAGCTTGGGGTCCGGAGCTTTCTTT.

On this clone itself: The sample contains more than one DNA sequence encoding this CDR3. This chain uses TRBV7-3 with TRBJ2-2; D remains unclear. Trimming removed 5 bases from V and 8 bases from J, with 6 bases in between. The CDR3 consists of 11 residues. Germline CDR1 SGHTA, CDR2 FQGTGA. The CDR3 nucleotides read TGTGCCAGCAGCATTCGTGGGGAGCTGTTTTTT. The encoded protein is CASSIRGELFF. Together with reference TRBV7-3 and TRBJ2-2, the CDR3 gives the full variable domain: GAGVSQTPSNKVTEKGKYVELRCDPISGHTALYWYRQSLGQGPEFLIYFQGTGAADDSGLPNDRFFAVRPEGSVSTLKIQRTERGDSAVYLCASSIRGELFFGEGSRLTVL.

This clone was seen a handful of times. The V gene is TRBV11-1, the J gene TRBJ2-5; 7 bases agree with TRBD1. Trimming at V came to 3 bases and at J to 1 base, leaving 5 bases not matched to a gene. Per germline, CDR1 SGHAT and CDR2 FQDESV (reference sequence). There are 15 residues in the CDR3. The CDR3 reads CASSFARTGQETQYF. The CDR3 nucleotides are TGTGCCAGCAGCTTTGCCCGGACAGGCCAAGAGACCCAGTACTTC.